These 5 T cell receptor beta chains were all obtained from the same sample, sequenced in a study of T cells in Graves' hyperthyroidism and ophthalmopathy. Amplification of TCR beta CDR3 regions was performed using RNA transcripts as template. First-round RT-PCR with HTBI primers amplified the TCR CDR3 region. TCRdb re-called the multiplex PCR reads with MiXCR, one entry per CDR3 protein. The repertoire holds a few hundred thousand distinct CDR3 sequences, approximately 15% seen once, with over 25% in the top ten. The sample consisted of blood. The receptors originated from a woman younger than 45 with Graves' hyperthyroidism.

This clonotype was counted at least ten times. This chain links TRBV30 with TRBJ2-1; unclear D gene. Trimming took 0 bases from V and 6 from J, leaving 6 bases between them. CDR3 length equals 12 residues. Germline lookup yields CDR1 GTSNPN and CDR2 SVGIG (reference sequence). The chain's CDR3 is CAWSVPLNEQFF. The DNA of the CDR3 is TGTGCCTGGAGTGTACCCCTCAATGAGCAGTTCTTC. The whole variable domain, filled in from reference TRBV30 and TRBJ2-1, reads SQTIHQWPATLVQPVGSPLSLECTVEGTSNPNLYWYRQAAGRGLQLLFYSVGIGQISSEVPQNLSASRPQDRQFILSSKKLLLSDSGFYLCAWSVPLNEQFFGPGTRLTVL.

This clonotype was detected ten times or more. The CDR3 reads CASSIRVTGELFF. The CDR3 DNA follows: TGTGCCAGCAGTATCAGGGTTACCGGGGAGCTGTTTTTT. V usage is TRBV27 and J usage is TRBJ2-2; D possibly corresponds to TRBD1 (5 bases). CDR1 is MNHEY and CDR2 is SMNVEV in the germline V gene (reference sequence). Trimming removed 5 bases at V and 5 bases at J, with 9 bases between. This CDR3 contains 13 residues.

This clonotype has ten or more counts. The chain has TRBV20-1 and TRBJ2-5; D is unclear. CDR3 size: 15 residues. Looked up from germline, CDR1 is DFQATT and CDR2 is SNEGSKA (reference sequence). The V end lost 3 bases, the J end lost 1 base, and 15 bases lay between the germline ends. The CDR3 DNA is TGCAGTGCTAGCCGTTACGAGCTGGGCCAAGAGACCCAGTACTTC. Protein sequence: CSASRYELGQETQYF.

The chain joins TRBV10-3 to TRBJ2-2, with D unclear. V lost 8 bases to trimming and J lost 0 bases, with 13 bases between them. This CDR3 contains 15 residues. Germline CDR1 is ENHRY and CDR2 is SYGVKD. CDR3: CAISPDGPNTGELFF. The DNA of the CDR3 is TGTGCCATCTCTCCGGACGGACCGAACACCGGGGAGCTGTTTTTT.

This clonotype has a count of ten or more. CDR3 protein: CASGPTGRIEAFF. The CDR3 DNA reads TGTGCCAGCGGACCGACAGGGCGTATTGAAGCTTTCTTT. The V gene is TRBV6-1, the J gene TRBJ1-1; 7 bases agree with TRBD1. From germline, CDR1 is MNHNS and CDR2 SASEGT. Trimming cost V 8 bases and J 7 bases; bases outside gene matches: 10. CDR3 length: 13 amino acids.